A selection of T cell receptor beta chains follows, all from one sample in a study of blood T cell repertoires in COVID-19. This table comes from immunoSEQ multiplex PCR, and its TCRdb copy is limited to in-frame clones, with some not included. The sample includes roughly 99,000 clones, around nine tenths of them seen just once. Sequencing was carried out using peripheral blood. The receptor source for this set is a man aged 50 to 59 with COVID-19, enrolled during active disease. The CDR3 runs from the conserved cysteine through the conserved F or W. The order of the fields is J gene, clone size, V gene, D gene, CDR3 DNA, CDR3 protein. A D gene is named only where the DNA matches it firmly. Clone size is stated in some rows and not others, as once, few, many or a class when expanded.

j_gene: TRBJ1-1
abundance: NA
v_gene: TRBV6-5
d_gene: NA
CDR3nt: TGTGCCAGCAGAAGAGGTAGGGGGACACAAGCTTTCTTT
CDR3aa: CASRRGRGTQAFF

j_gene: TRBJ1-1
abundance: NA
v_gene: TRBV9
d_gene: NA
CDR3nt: TGTGCCAGCAGCGTGGGGCCGAACACTGAAGCTTTCTTT
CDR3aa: CASSVGPNTEAFF

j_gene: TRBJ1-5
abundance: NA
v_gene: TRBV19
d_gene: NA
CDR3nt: TGTGCCAGTAGCACAATCAGCAATCAGCCCCAGCATTTT
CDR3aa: CASSTISNQPQHF

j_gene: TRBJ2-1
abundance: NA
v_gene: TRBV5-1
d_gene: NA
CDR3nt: TGCGCCAGCAGCTTGGTTCTAGGCGAAAACAATGAGCAGTTCTTC
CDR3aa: CASSLVLGENNEQFF

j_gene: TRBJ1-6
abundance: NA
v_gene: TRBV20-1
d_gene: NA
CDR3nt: TGCAGTGCTAGTTTAGCTAGCTCCTATAATTCACCCCTCCACTTT
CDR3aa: CSASLASSYNSPLHF

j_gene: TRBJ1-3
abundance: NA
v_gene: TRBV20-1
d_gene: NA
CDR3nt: TGCAGTGCTAGTTCCGACACTGGAAACACCATATATTTT
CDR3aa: CSASSDTGNTIYF

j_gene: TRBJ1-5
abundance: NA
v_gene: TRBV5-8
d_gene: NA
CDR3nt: TGTGCCAGCAGCTTGCCGCCAGGGGATCAGCCCCAGCATTTT
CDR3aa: CASSLPPGDQPQHF

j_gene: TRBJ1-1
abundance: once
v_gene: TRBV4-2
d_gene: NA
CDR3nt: TGTGCCAGCAGCCAAGATCAAGCCACTGAAGCTTTCTTT
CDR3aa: CASSQDQATEAFF

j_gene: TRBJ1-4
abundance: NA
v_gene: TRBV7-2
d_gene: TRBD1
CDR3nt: TGTGCCAGCAGCTTACTCGGACAGGGGGCTACTAATGAAAAACTGTTTTTT
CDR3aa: CASSLLGQGATNEKLFF

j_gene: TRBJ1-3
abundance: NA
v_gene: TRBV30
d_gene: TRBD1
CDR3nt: TGTGCCTGGAGTGTACCAGAGGGACAGGTCTCTGGAAACACCATATATTTT
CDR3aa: CAWSVPEGQVSGNTIYF

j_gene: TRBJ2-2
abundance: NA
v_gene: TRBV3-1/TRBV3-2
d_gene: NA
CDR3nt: TGTGCCAGCAGCCAGTCAGGGCAGGCCGGGGAGCTGTTTTTT
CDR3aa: CASSQSGQAGELFF

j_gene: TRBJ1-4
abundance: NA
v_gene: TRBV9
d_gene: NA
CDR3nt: TGTGCCAGCAGCGTAGTGGGCAGGACTGATAATGAAAAACTGTTTTTT
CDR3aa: CASSVVGRTDNEKLFF

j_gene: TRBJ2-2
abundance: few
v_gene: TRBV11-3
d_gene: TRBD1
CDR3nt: TGTGCCAGCAGCCAAACAGGGGTCACCGGGGAGCTGTTTTTT
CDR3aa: CASSQTGVTGELFF

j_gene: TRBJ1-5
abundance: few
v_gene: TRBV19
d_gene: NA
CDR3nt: TGTGCCACAAGACAACATAGCAATCAGCCCCAGCATTTT
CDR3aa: CATRQHSNQPQHF

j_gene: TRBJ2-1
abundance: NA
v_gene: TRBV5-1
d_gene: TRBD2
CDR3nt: TGCGCCAGCAGTTCTGGCGGGGGGCGTAATGAGCAGTTCTTC
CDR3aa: CASSSGGGRNEQFF

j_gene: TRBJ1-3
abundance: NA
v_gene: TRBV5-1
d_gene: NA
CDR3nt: TGCGCCAGCAGCTCCTGGGGCGAAGTAGCTGGAAACACCATATATTTT
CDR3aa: CASSSWGEVAGNTIYF

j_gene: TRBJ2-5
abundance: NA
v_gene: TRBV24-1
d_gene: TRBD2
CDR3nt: TGTGCCACCAGTGAACCGACTAGCGGGGGATTCGGGACCCAGTACTTC
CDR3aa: CATSEPTSGGFGTQYF

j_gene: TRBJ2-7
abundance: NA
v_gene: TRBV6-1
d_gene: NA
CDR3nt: TGTGCCAGCAGTGAAACCCCGACAGGTTTATACGAGCAGTACTTC
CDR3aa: CASSETPTGLYEQYF

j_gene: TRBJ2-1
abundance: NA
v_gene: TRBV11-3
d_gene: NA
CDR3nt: TGTGCCAGCAGCCAACAGGGCAATGAGCAGTTCTTC
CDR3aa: CASSQQGNEQFF

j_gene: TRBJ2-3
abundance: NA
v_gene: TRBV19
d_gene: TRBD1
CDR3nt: TGTGCCAGCACCCGAGCGCCGCAGGGGGTCACAGATACGCAGTATTTT
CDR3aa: CASTRAPQGVTDTQYF

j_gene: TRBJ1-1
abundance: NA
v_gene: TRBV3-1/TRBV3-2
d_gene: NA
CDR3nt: TGTGCCAGCAGCCACGCCGGTAACACTGAAGCTTTCTTT
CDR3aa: CASSHAGNTEAFF

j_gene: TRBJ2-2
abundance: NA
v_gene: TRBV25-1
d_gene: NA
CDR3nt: TGTGCCAGCAGTGAATCCCCGGGGGCAGGGGGAAGAACCGGGGAGCTGTTTTTT
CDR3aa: CASSESPGAGGRTGELFF

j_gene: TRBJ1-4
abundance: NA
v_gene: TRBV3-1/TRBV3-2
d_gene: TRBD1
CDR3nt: TGTGCCAGCAGCCAGGGACAGAATACAAAAGACGTTAATGAAAAACTGTTTTTT
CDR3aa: CASSQGQNTKDVNEKLFF

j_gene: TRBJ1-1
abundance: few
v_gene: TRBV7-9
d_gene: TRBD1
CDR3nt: TGTGCCAGCAGCTTAGGATCGTGGTGGCAGGGGGACACTGAAGCTTTCTTT
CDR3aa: CASSLGSWWQGDTEAFF

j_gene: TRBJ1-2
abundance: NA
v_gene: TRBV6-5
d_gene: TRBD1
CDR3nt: TGTGCCAGCAGCCCCATAACAGGGGGCTATGGCTACACCTTC
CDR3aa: CASSPITGGYGYTF

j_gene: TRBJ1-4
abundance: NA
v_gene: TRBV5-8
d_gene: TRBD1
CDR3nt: TGTGCCAGCAGTTTTCCGACAGGGGGCAATGAAAAACTGTTTTTT
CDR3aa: CASSFPTGGNEKLFF

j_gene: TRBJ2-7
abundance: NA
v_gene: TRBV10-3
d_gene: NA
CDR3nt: TGTGCCATCAGTCAGGGGAAATCCTACGAGCAGTACTTC
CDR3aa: CAISQGKSYEQYF

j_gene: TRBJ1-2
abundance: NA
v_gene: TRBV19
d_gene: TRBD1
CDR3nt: TGTGCCAGTAAGCCCCCGGGACAGTGGAACTATGGCTACACCTTC
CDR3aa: CASKPPGQWNYGYTF